The clone carrying this T cell receptor beta chain was observed a few times. Its antigen remains unknown. The data were obtained in a study of blood T cells in healthy people across ages. Broader study findings: From one million sequenced T cells, diversity estimates were lower bounds. Roughly linear age-related decline in beta diversity appeared, significant by age around 42.

Through a sample-barcoded 5' primer and a J-beta primer mix, a second PCR was run for 7 to 11 cycles. The authors tagged each cDNA molecule using a template-switch adaptor with 12 random nucleotides. One entry per CDR3 protein, called by TCRdb with MiXCR from the 5' RACE reads. The sample records 1.4 million to 1.5 million distinct CDR3 sequences, 42% being singletons. This CDR3 is built from 17 residues. Germline V gene sequence: CDR1 SGHTA, CDR2 FQGNSA. V lost 2 bases, J lost 3 bases, and 7 bases stayed unmatched. The chain links TRBV7-2 to TRBJ2-3; 11 nucleotides agree with TRBD2. The source material was blood. The receptor was isolated from a woman aged 18-29 years in good health. CDR3: CASSLTSGGYWTDTQYF. CDR3 nucleotide sequence: TGTGCCAGCAGCTTAACTAGCGGGGGCTATTGGACAGATACGCAGTATTTT.